Presented here are 32 T cell receptor beta chains from one specimen sequenced in a study of T-cell memory formation after mild COVID-19. TCRdb re-called the 5' RACE reads through MiXCR, storing one row per CDR3 protein. In the table there are 90,000 to 120,000 distinct CDR3 sequences, 15% to 20% of which are singletons. Sequenced material: PBMCs or a T cell subset sorted from them (not recorded which). These TCRs come from a man between 18 and 29 years old who had mild COVID-19 (a few samples of this study predate the infection). Cell type and time point are not known.

This clonotype was recorded a few times. V gene TRBV5-1 combines with J gene TRBJ2-3; D unresolved. Germline CDR1 is SGHRS and CDR2 is YFSETQ. V was cut by 5 bases and J by 0 bases, with 13 bases left in between. There are 15 residues in the CDR3. The chain's CDR3 is CASRRNLVSTDTQYF. Here the CDR3 DNA reads TGCGCCAGCAGACGGAATCTGGTTAGCACAGATACGCAGTATTTT.

The rearrangement joins TRBV29-1 to TRBJ1-2; TRBD1 is a possible D gene (6 bases). The CDR3 has 13 residues. The V gene lost 3 bases and the J gene lost 5 bases, with 13 bases spanning the gap. Germline V lookup: CDR1 SQVTM, CDR2 ANQGSEA. In nucleotides, the CDR3 is TGCAGCGTTGATAAAGGGGGTCGATATGGCTACACCTTC. Protein: CSVDKGGRYGYTF.

This clonotype occurred a few times. The gene calls are TRBV27 and TRBJ2-7, with D maybe TRBD2 (5 bases). This CDR3 has 14 residues. V was trimmed by 6 bases and J by 3 bases, leaving 15 bases between them. The V gene's germline CDR1 is MNHEY and CDR2 SMNVEV (reference sequence). The CDR3 sequence: CASRRSGGGYEQYF. CDR3 bases: TGTGCCAGCAGGCGAAGTGGAGGCGGCTACGAGCAGTACTTC.

This clonotype was detected a few times. The chain recombines TRBV7-2 with TRBJ1-2; 7 positions agree with TRBD1. With 5 bases clipped from V and 2 bases from J, the junction kept 5 bases outside the gene matches. This CDR3 is built from 14 residues. Germline V gene data show CDR1 as SGHTA and CDR2 as FQGNSA. This chain's CDR3 is CASSPSTGNYGYTF. Here the CDR3 DNA reads TGTGCCAGCAGCCCTTCGACAGGGAACTATGGCTACACCTTC.

This clonotype has only a few counts. The genes are TRBV7-9 and TRBJ2-4, with 10 positions matching TRBD1. The CDR3 has 16 amino acids. The V gene end was trimmed by 3 bases and the J gene end by 6 bases; junction bases not matched to a gene: 8. Germline V gives CDR1 SEHNR, CDR2 FQNEAQ (reference sequence). Here the CDR3 DNA reads TGTGCCAGCAGCTTCCCCAACCGGGACAGGGGAAACATTCAGTACTTC. Protein sequence: CASSFPNRDRGNIQYF.

The sample holds a few counts of this clonotype. This rearrangement joins TRBV3-1 to TRBJ2-7; no firm D call. V was trimmed by 1 base and J by 7 bases, leaving 8 bases between them. The CDR3 is 12 residues long. Germline-derived CDR1 and CDR2 are LGHDT and YNNKEL (reference sequence). CDR3 region: CASSQGGWEQYF. CDR3 sequence (DNA): TGTGCCAGCAGCCAAGGTGGCTGGGAGCAGTACTTC.

The chain has TRBV6-6 and TRBJ1-5; D remains unclear. The CDR3 is made up of 13 amino acids. Trimming removed 6 bases at V and 5 bases at J, with 11 bases between. Germline V gene data show CDR1 as MNHNY and CDR2 as SVGAGI (reference sequence). The CDR3 region is CASSPHRDQPQHF. CDR3 nucleotides: TGTGCCAGCAGCCCCCACAGAGATCAGCCCCAGCATTTT.

This clonotype was recorded a few times. The V call is TRBV11-2, the J call TRBJ2-7; the match to TRBD1 covers 7 bases. Losses at the gene ends were 5 bases for V and 6 bases for J; bases not matched to a gene: 10. There are 14 residues in the CDR3. The germline V gene has CDR1 SGHAT and CDR2 FQNNGV. CDR3 DNA sequence: TGTGCCAGCAGCCTTGACAGGGTTAACTCCGAGCAGTACGTC. As protein: CASSLDRVNSEQYV.

The chain combines TRBV20-1 with TRBJ2-1, with D possibly TRBD2 on 6 matching bases. CDR3 size: 11 residues. Germline V gene sequence: CDR1 DFQATT, CDR2 SNEGSKA (reference sequence). Trimming took off 7 bases at V and 9 bases at J, with 13 bases between the two ends. For the CDR3, the DNA is TGCAGTGATAGTGGGCGGGGTGAGCAGTTCTTC. This codes for CSDSGRGEQFF.

This clonotype was seen only a few times. This chain joins TRBV14 and TRBJ2-1, with TRBD2 as a possible D gene (6 bases). In germline, CDR1 is SGHDN, CDR2 FVKESK. V dropped 3 bases and J dropped 3 bases, with 9 bases sitting between them. CDR3 length equals 14 residues. The CDR3 reads CASSHGTRYNEQFF. CDR3 in DNA: TGTGCCAGCAGCCATGGGACTCGCTACAATGAGCAGTTCTTC.

The chain couples TRBV5-1 to TRBJ2-3, with 7 positions matching TRBD1. CDR1 is SGHRS, CDR2 YFSETQ, per germline. V was clipped by 3 bases and J by 2 bases; unmatched bases: 3. The CDR3 totals 14 residues. This CDR3 reads CASSSDRSTDTQYF. CDR3 sequence (DNA): TGCGCCAGCAGCTCGGACAGGTCCACAGATACGCAGTATTTT.

There are a few counts of this clonotype. The chain couples TRBV5-1 to TRBJ2-7, with D maybe TRBD1 (7 bases). Trimming shortened V by 4 bases and J by 5 bases, and 16 bases separated the two germline ends. Germline CDR1 is SGHRS and CDR2 is YFSETQ. The CDR3 loop spans 14 amino acids. Here the CDR3 reads CASSAQGGVNEQYF. CDR3 bases: TGCGCCAGCAGCGCGCAGGGGGGTGTCAACGAGCAGTACTTC.

The CDR3 loop is CASSPDQELQFF. Written as DNA, the CDR3 is TGTGCCAGCTCCCCGGACCAGGAACTCCAGTTCTTC. The chain employs TRBV18 and TRBJ2-1, with unresolved D. CDR1 KGHSH and CDR2 LQKENI come from the germline V gene. The V and J ends lost 6 bases and 13 bases respectively, with 16 bases between them. The CDR3 totals 12 residues.

The J gene is TRBJ1-1, the V gene TRBV4-3, with 7 positions matching TRBD1. J was trimmed by 3 bases and V by 3 bases; bases with no gene match: 1. There are 13 residues in the CDR3. CDR1 is LGHNA and CDR2 is YSLEER in the germline V gene. The CDR3 bases are TGCGCCAGCAGCCAGCAGGGGGACACTGAAGCTTTCTTT. This encodes CASSQQGDTEAFF.

This chain's CDR3 is CARSSDTAYGYTF. Here the CDR3 DNA reads TGTGCCAGATCATCCGACACAGCCTATGGCTACACCTTC. This chain connects TRBV18 to TRBJ1-2; the D is unclear. The CDR3 covers 13 residues. From germline, CDR1 is KGHSH and CDR2 LQKENI. V was trimmed by 9 bases and J by 4 bases, leaving 15 bases between them.

This clonotype was seen a few times. The chain combines TRBV4-2 with TRBJ2-2; TRBD2 might be the D (7 bases). V was shortened by 4 bases and J by 9 bases, with 12 bases between the two germline ends. Germline assignment: CDR1 LGHNA and CDR2 YNFKEQ. The CDR3 consists of 13 residues. The CDR3 sequence is CASSLPGGRELFF. Here the CDR3 DNA reads TGTGCCAGCAGCCTCCCGGGGGGCCGGGAGCTGTTTTTT.

There are a few counts of this clonotype. CDR3 nucleotides: TGTGCCAGCAGCAAATTGGGTTACGAGCAGTACGTC. Encoded protein: CASSKLGYEQYV. V and J are TRBV21-1 and TRBJ2-7. TRBV21-1 is annotated as a pseudogene. The CDR3 runs to 12 residues.

The chain is built from TRBV7-2 and TRBJ1-2; D may be TRBD1 (5 bases). The germline V and J ends were trimmed by 0 bases and 7 bases, with 12 bases remaining between them. There are 14 residues in the CDR3. CDR1 and CDR2 (germline): SGHTA, FQGNSA. The CDR3 nucleotides are TGTGCCAGCAGCTTAGCTTTCTGGGGCGCTGGCTACACCTTC. Protein: CASSLAFWGAGYTF.

Only a few counts were recorded for this clonotype. CDR3 sequence: CASRGWVNNEQFF. The DNA for the CDR3 is TGTGCCAGCCGGGGATGGGTGAACAATGAGCAGTTCTTC. The V gene is TRBV6-2 or TRBV6-3, the J gene TRBJ2-1, with D maybe TRBD2 (5 bases). CDR1 is MNHEY and CDR2 is SVGEGT in the germline V gene. This CDR3 is built from 13 residues. Trimming took 8 bases from V and 5 from J, leaving 13 bases between them.

The V gene is TRBV29-1, the J gene TRBJ2-6; possibly TRBD1 or TRBD2 for D (5 bases each). CDR1 and CDR2 (germline): SQVTM, ANQGSEA. The V and J ends lost 4 bases and 0 bases respectively, with 19 bases between them. The CDR3 contains 18 residues. CDR3 region: CSVGMAGRTHSGANVLTF. Here the CDR3 DNA reads TGCAGCGTTGGAATGGCAGGGAGAACTCACTCTGGGGCCAACGTCCTGACTTTC.

This clonotype was observed at least ten times. This rearrangement joins TRBV27 to TRBJ2-5; D gene unclear. The germline V gene encodes CDR1 MNHEY and CDR2 SMNVEV (reference sequence). The CDR3 spans 12 residues. V gave up 6 bases and J gave up 5 bases, with 10 bases separating them. CDR3: CASRGVAETQYF. The CDR3 nucleotides are TGTGCCAGCAGAGGAGTAGCCGAGACCCAGTACTTC.

This clonotype came up many times. The DNA of the CDR3 is TGCGCCAGCAGCTTTTCGCCTCTAAGCGGCTCTGGAAACACCATATATTTT. Translating it yields CASSFSPLSGSGNTIYF. The chain carries TRBV5-1 and TRBJ1-3; no clear D. With 2 bases removed from V and 0 bases from J, the gap between germline ends came to 15 bases. Germline lookup yields CDR1 SGHRS and CDR2 YFSETQ. The CDR3 is 17 amino acids.

CDR3 region: CASSQDLRQGGTEAFF. The CDR3 DNA sequence: TGCGCCAGCAGCCAAGATTTGAGACAGGGAGGAACTGAAGCTTTCTTT. The V and J genes are TRBV4-3 and TRBJ1-1; 7 bases match TRBD1. The germline V gene has CDR1 LGHNA and CDR2 YSLEER. V gave up 0 bases and J gave up 5 bases; unmatched junction bases: 9. There are 16 residues in the CDR3.

This chain joins TRBV11-2 and TRBJ2-7; D is unresolved. Germline values: CDR1 SGHAT, CDR2 FQNNGV. Deletions cut 0 bases from V and 6 bases from J, with 9 bases between. The CDR3 loop spans 13 amino acids. CDR3 DNA: TGTGCCAGCAGCTTAGATTTAAACGGCGAGCAGTACGTC. It specifies CASSLDLNGEQYV.

This clonotype has a handful of counts. The chain recombines TRBV28 with TRBJ1-5; the D gene is possibly TRBD1 (6 bases). The CDR3 is 18 residues long. CDR1 MDHEN and CDR2 SYDVKM come from the germline V gene. Trimming cost V 2 bases and J 4 bases, with 21 bases left between them. The CDR3 sequence: CASSLVGRGVSGNQPQHF. Here the CDR3 DNA reads TGTGCCAGCAGTTTAGTGGGCAGGGGAGTATCGGGGAATCAGCCCCAGCATTTT.

This clonotype showed up just a few times. The chain combines TRBV6-5 with TRBJ1-5; tentative D call: TRBD1 (5 bases). CDR1 MNHEY and CDR2 SVGAGI come from the germline V gene. The CDR3 has 13 amino acids. V lost 6 bases to trimming and J lost 7 bases, with 13 bases between them. This CDR3 reads CASRQGISQPQHF. Here the CDR3 DNA reads TGTGCCAGCAGGCAGGGTATCTCCCAGCCCCAGCATTTT.

V and J are TRBV5-1 and TRBJ2-1; 12 bases match TRBD2. Germline values: CDR1 SGHRS, CDR2 YFSETQ. This CDR3 contains 15 residues. After removal of 3 bases from V and 8 bases from J, the junction contained 6 bases not matched to a gene. For the CDR3, the DNA is TGCGCCAGCAGCTGGCTAGCGGGGGGGCCGGATGAGCAGTTCTTC. Translated: CASSWLAGGPDEQFF.

This clonotype showed up just a few times. V and J are TRBV20-1 and TRBJ2-4; D might be TRBD1 (6 bases). The CDR3 contains 15 residues. V lost 1 base to trimming and J lost 2 bases, with 12 bases between them. The germline gives CDR1 DFQATT, CDR2 SNEGSKA (reference sequence). CDR3 in DNA: TGCAGTGCTAGAGGGACAGCCCAGACCAAAAACATTCAGTACTTC. As protein: CSARGTAQTKNIQYF.

Only a few counts were recorded for this clonotype. The V and J genes are TRBV28 and TRBJ2-7, with 10 bases that match TRBD1. The V and J ends lost 7 bases and 6 bases, in that order; junction bases with no gene match: 6. The CDR3 covers 13 residues. Germline loops: CDR1 MDHEN, CDR2 SYDVKM. The CDR3 protein is CASITGTGVEQYF. CDR3 DNA sequence: TGTGCCAGCATTACCGGGACAGGGGTCGAGCAGTACTTC.

The CDR3 DNA is TGCGCCAGCAGCTTGGTTCCAGGGACCCAAGAGACCCAGTACTTC. Its translation is CASSLVPGTQETQYF. V and J are TRBV5-1 and TRBJ2-5, with D perhaps assigned TRBD1 or TRBD2 (5 bases each). This CDR3 has 15 residues. With 0 bases removed from V and 1 base from J, the gap between germline ends came to 10 bases. CDR1 and CDR2 from the germline V gene are SGHRS and YFSETQ.

The CDR3 sequence: CASSLTGQNTGELFF. In nucleotides, the CDR3 is TGTGCCAGCAGCTTAACGGGACAAAACACCGGGGAGCTGTTTTTT. The V and J genes are TRBV7-3 and TRBJ2-2; tentatively, D is TRBD1 (6 bases). CDR3 size: 15 residues. Germline lookup yields CDR1 SGHTA and CDR2 FQGTGA. Trimming left V 0 bases short and J 2 bases short, with 7 bases between.

The V gene is TRBV3-1, the J gene TRBJ2-1, with 8 bases aligning to TRBD2. The CDR3 is 15 amino acids. The germline V gene has CDR1 LGHDT and CDR2 YNNKEL (reference sequence). V dropped 4 bases and J dropped 8; count of bases not matched to a gene: 10. This CDR3 is CASSPFRGGPHEQFF. CDR3 in DNA: TGTGCCAGCAGCCCCTTTCGGGGGGGCCCACATGAGCAGTTCTTC.